This T cell receptor (beta chain) was observed in a study of blood T cell repertoires in COVID-19. Study-level information: The United States, Italy and Spain supplied acute and convalescent COVID-19 samples. T cells, B-cell-depleted T cells, or PBMCs provided the cDNA or gDNA that served as material.

In germline, CDR1 is SQVTM, CDR2 ANQGSEA. The CDR3 covers 12 residues. V was shortened by 4 bases and J by 1 base, with 7 bases between the two germline ends. How the authors handled the data: Reference gene primer amplification gave nucleated cell count estimates. Only in-frame clones appear in the TCRdb table, and some are missing; sequencing was by immunoSEQ multiplex PCR. The DNA gave D and trimming, while V, J and clone size come from that table. The sample holds 150,000 or so clones, 76% seen once. The receptor was derived from a woman older than 75 with active or convalescent COVID-19. The sequenced sample was peripheral blood. The J gene is TRBJ1-1, the V gene TRBV29-1; D is uncertain. CDR3 DNA sequence: TGCAGCGTTGTTCGGGGGAACACTGAAGCTTTCTTT. It yields the protein CSVVRGNTEAFF.